This TCR beta chain was retrieved from a study of T cells in women clearing cervical HPV infection. Trimming removed 4 bases at V and 3 bases at J, with 12 bases between. Germline CDR1 reads GTSNPN; CDR2 reads SVGIG (reference sequence). The CDR3 is 13 amino acids. Comments on this clone: The CDR3 end is not reached by the read, which stops 3 residues before it; the germline J gene fills it in.

Assay: immunoSEQ multiplex PCR; the TCRdb copy retains only in-frame clones and omits some. This sample carries some 46,000 clones, with approximately 40% going to the ten biggest clones. The sample consisted of blood buffy coat. This chain links TRBV30 with TRBJ1-1, with D perhaps TRBD1 (6 bases). This clonotype originated in a woman aged 18 to 75 with a cervical HPV16 infection that either progressed to CIN3+ or cleared (not recorded which). CDR3 sequence reads: CAWTGVRDTEAFF. The part of the CDR3 DNA that was read is TGTGCCTGGACAGGGGTTAGGGACACTGAA.